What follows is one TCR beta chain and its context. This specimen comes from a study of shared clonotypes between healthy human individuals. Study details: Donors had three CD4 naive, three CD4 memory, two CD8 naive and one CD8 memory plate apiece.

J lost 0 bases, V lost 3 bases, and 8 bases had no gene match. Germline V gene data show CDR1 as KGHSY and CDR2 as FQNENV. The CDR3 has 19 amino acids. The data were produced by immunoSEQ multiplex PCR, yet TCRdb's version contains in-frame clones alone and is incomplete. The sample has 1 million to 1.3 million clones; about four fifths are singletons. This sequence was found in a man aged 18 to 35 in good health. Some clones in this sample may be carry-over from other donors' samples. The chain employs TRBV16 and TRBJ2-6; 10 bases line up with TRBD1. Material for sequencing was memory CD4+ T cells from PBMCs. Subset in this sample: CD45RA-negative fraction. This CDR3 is CASSQGDRGPSSGANVLTF. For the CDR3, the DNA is TGTGCCAGCAGCCAGGGGGACAGGGGTCCGTCCTCTGGGGCCAACGTCCTGACTTTC.